This is a list of T cell receptor beta chains from one sample in a study of OX40 agonist ivuxolimab in advanced cancers. Sequenced by immunoSEQ multiplex PCR; TCRdb stores in-frame clones only, minus some. The sample consists of 59,000 or so clones, around 82% of them appearing once. The material sequenced was CD4+ or CD8+ T cells sorted from blood, taken in a trial of the OX40 agonist ivuxolimab. These receptors originate from an adult with an advanced solid tumor such as melanoma, head and neck, liver or kidney cancer. CDR3s include the opening cysteine and the closing phenylalanine or tryptophan.

J gene: TRBJ1-1
V gene: TRBV28
CDR3 protein: CASPPNRGNTEAFF

J gene: TRBJ2-1
V gene: TRBV27
CDR3 protein: CASGDPPYNEQFF

J gene: TRBJ2-2
V gene: TRBV5-1
CDR3 protein: CASSLGEQGALRTGELFF

J gene: TRBJ2-5
V gene: TRBV7-2
CDR3 protein: CASSLGPAGAQTQYF

J gene: TRBJ1-1
V gene: TRBV5-4
CDR3 protein: CASGQGYTEAFF

J gene: TRBJ2-7
V gene: TRBV29-1
CDR3 protein: CSVRQGSYEQYF

J gene: TRBJ2-4
V gene: TRBV5-4
CDR3 protein: CASSPTRVLAIQYF

J gene: TRBJ2-6
V gene: TRBV10-2
CDR3 protein: CASSDDRVSGANVLTF

J gene: TRBJ1-5
V gene: TRBV28
CDR3 protein: CASRLGQGGQPQHF

J gene: TRBJ1-1
V gene: TRBV30
CDR3 protein: CACLGGPEAFF

J gene: TRBJ2-3
V gene: TRBV5-1
CDR3 protein: CASSLQGAASTDTQYF

J gene: TRBJ1-6
V gene: TRBV2
CDR3 protein: CASSEARQGNSPLHF

J gene: TRBJ1-3
V gene: TRBV7-9
CDR3 protein: CASQPPLRSGNTIYF

J gene: TRBJ1-1
V gene: TRBV30
CDR3 protein: CAWSPGGSEAFF

J gene: TRBJ2-1
V gene: TRBV18
CDR3 protein: CASSPPLAGGPAEIF

J gene: TRBJ1-1
V gene: TRBV7-6
CDR3 protein: CASSLGGAGAAEAFF

J gene: TRBJ2-1
V gene: TRBV6-6
CDR3 protein: CASSYSGGSSYNEQFF

J gene: TRBJ2-7
V gene: TRBV5-1
CDR3 protein: CASSLARARDEQYF

J gene: TRBJ1-1
V gene: TRBV18
CDR3 protein: CASSPSTGNTEAFF

J gene: TRBJ2-7
V gene: TRBV10-2
CDR3 protein: CASTVTDTRGGTYEQYF

J gene: TRBJ1-4
V gene: TRBV19
CDR3 protein: CASSSITTNEKLFF

J gene: TRBJ2-7
V gene: TRBV10-2
CDR3 protein: CASSEEGPYEQYF

J gene: TRBJ1-1
V gene: TRBV5-1
CDR3 protein: CASSSYEMNTEAFF